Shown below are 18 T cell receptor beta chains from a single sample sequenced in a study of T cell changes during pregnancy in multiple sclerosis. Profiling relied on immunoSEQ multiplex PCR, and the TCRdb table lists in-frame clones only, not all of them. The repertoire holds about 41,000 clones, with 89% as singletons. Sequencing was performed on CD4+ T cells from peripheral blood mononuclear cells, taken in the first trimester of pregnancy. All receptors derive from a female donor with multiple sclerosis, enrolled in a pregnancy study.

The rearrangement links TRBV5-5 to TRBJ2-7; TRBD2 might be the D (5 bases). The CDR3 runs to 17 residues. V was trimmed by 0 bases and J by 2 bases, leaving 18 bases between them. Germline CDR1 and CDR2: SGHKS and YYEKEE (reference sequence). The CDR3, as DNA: TGTGCCAGCAGCTTGGCCGGGGTGGTGGGAGTGGCCTACGAGCAGTACTTC. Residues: CASSLAGVVGVAYEQYF.

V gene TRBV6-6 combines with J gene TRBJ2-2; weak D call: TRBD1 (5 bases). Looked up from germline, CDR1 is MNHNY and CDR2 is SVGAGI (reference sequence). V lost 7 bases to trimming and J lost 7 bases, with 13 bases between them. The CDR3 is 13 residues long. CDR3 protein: CASTTRRGGELFF. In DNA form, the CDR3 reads TGTGCCAGCACTACAAGAAGGGGCGGGGAGCTGTTTTTT.

CDR3 amino acids: CASSWGGAARLRNEQFF. In nucleotides, the CDR3 is TGTGCCAGCAGCTGGGGCGGGGCGGCGCGGTTAAGGAATGAGCAGTTCTTC. The chain carries TRBV5-6 and TRBJ2-1; a possible D gene is TRBD2 (6 bases). Germline V CDR1 and CDR2: SGHDT, YYEEEE. V was trimmed by 3 bases and J by 7 bases, leaving 23 bases between them. This CDR3 comprises 17 residues.

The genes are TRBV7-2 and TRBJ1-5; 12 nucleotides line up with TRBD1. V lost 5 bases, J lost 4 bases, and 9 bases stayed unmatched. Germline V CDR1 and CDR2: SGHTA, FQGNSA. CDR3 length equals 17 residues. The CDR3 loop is CASSEGGTGGRNQPQHF. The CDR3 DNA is TGTGCCAGCAGCGAGGGTGGGACAGGGGGCAGGAATCAGCCCCAGCATTTT. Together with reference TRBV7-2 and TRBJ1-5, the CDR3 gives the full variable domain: GAGVSQSPSNKVTEKGKDVELRCDPISGHTALYWYRQSLGQGLEFLIYFQGNSAPDKSGLPSDRFSAERTGGSVSTLTIQRTQQEDSAVYLCASSEGGTGGRNQPQHFGDGTRLSIL.

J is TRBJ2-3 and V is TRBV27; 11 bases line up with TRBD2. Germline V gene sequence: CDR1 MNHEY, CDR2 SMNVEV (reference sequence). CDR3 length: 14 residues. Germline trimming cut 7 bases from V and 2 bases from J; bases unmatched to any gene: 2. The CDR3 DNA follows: TGTGCCAGCAAGGGACTAGCGGCCACAGATACGCAGTATTTT. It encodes CASKGLAATDTQYF.

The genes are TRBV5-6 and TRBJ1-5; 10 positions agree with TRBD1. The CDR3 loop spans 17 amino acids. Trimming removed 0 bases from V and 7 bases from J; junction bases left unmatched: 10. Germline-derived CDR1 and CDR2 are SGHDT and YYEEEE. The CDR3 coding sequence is TGTGCCAGCAGCTTGGGCTCGGGACAGGGGCACGGACAGCCCCAGCATTTT. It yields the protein CASSLGSGQGHGQPQHF.

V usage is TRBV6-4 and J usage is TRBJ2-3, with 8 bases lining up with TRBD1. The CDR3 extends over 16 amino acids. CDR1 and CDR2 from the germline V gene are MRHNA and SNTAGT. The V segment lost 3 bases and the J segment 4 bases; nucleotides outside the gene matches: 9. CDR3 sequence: CASSEGRPGGADTQYF. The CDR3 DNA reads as TGTGCCAGCAGTGAAGGTCGGCCAGGGGGCGCAGATACGCAGTATTTT.

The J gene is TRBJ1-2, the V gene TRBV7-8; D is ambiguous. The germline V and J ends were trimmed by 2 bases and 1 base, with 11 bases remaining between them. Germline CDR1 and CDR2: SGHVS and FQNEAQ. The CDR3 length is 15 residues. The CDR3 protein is CASSLLVLNNYGYTF. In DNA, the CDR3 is TGTGCCAGCAGCTTACTGGTTCTAAATAACTATGGCTACACCTTC. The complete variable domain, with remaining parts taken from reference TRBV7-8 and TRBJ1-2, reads GAGVSQSPRYKVAKRGQDVALRCDPISGHVSLFWYQQALGQGPEFLTYFQNEAQLDKSGLPSDRFFAERPEGSVSTLKIQRTQQEDSAVYLCASSLLVLNNYGYTFGSGTRLTVV.

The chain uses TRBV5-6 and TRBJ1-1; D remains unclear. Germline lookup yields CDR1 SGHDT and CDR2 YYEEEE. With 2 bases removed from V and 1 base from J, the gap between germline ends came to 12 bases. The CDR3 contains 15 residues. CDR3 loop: CASSFSPWANTEAFF. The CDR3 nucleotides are TGTGCCAGCAGCTTTTCCCCCTGGGCGAACACTGAAGCTTTCTTT.

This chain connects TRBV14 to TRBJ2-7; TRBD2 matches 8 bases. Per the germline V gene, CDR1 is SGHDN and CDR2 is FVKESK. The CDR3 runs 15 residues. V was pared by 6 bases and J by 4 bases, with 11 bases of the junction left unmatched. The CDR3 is CASSFGLASIYEQYF. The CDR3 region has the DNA TGTGCCAGCAGTTTCGGACTAGCTTCTATTTACGAGCAGTACTTC.

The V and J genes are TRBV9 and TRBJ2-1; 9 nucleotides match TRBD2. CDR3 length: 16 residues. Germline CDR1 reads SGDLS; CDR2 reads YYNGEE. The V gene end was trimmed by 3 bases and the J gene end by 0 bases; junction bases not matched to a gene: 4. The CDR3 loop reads CASSARSGSSYNEQFF. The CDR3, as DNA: TGTGCCAGCAGCGCTCGTAGCGGGAGCTCCTACAATGAGCAGTTCTTC.

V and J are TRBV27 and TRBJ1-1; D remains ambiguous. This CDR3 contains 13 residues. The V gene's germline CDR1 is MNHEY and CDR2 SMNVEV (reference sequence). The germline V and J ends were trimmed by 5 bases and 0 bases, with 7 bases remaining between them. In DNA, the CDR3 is TGTGCCAGCAGTAAAATCATGAACACTGAAGCTTTCTTT. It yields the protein CASSKIMNTEAFF.

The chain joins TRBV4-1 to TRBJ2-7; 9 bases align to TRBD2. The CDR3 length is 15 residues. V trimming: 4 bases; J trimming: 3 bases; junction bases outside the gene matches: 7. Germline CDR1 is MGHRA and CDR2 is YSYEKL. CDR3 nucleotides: TGCGCCAGCAGCCCAGGACTAGCGACGGTCTACGAGCAGTACTTC. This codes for CASSPGLATVYEQYF.

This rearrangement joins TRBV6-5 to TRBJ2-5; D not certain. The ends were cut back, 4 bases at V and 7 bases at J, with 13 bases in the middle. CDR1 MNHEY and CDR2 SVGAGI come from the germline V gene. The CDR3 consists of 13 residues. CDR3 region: CASSSPLWRTQYF. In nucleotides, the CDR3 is TGTGCCAGCAGTTCCCCCCTTTGGAGGACCCAGTACTTC.

CDR3 DNA: TGTGCCAGCAACGGGGTTGGAAACACCATATATTTT. It is translated as CASNGVGNTIYF. The J gene is TRBJ1-3, the V gene TRBV28; no definite D call. The CDR3 totals 12 residues. Germline V lookup: CDR1 MDHEN, CDR2 SYDVKM. Trimming shortened V by 7 bases and J by 3 bases, and 7 bases separated the two germline ends.

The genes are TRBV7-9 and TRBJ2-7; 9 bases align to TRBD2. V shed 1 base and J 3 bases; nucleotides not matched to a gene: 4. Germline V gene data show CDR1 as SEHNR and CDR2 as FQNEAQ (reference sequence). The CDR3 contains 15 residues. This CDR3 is CASSLEAGGDYEQYF. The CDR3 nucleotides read TGTGCCAGCAGCTTAGAAGCGGGGGGAGACTACGAGCAGTACTTC.

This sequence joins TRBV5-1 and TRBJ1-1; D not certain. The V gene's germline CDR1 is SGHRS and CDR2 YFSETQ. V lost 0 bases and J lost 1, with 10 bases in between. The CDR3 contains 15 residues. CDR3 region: CASSLVPVKNTEAFF. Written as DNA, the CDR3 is TGCGCCAGCAGCTTGGTTCCAGTCAAGAACACTGAAGCTTTCTTT.

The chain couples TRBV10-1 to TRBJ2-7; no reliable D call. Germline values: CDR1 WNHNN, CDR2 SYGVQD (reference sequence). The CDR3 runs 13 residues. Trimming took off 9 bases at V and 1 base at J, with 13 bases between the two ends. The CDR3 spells CASDDSRSYEQYF. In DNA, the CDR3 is TGCGCCAGTGACGACTCCAGATCCTACGAGCAGTACTTC.